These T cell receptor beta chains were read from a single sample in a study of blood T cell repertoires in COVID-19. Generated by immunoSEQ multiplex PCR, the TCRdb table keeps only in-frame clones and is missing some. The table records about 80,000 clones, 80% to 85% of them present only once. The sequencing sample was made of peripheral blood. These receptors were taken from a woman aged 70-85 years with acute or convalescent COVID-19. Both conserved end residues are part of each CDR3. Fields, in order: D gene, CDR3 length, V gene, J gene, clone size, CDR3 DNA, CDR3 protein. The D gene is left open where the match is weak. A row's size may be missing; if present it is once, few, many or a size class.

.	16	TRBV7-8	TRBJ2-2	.	TGTGCCAGCAGCTTAGTAACGGGGACGAACACCGGGGAGCTGTTTTTT	CASSLVTGTNTGELFF
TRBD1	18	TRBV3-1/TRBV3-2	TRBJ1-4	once	TGTGCCAGCAGCCAGGCCGGGACAGGGGGAGGTAGGAGAGAAAAACTGTTTTTT	CASSQAGTGGGRREKLFF
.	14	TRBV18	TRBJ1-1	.	TGTGCCAGCTCCATCTCGACAGGCCCCACTGAAGCTTTCTTT	CASSISTGPTEAFF
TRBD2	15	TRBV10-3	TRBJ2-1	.	TGTGCCATCAGTGCACTAGCGGGAGAATACAATGAGCAGTTCTTC	CAISALAGEYNEQFF
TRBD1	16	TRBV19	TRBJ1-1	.	TGTGCCAGTCTACCAACGGGACAGCCGATGAACACTGAAGCTTTCTTT	CASLPTGQPMNTEAFF
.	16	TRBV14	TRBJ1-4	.	TGTGCCAGCAGCCAAGGAATGGGGGCGCTGGGCGAAAAACTGTTTTTT	CASSQGMGALGEKLFF
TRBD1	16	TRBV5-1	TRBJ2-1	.	TGCGCCAGCAGCTTAACGACAGGGGCTGTTGATAGTGAGCAGTTCTTC	CASSLTTGAVDSEQFF
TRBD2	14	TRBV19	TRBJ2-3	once	TGTGCCAGTAGTATAGTAGCGGGGAGGGATACGCAGTATTTT	CASSIVAGRDTQYF
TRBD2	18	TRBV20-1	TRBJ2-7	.	TGCAGTGCTAGTCCCCCTACTAGCGGGAGTTTTGTAAGGTACGAGCAGTACTTC	CSASPPTSGSFVRYEQYF
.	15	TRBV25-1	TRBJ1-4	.	TGTGCCAGCAGTCAACAGGCTCCTTGGGGAGAAAAACTGTTTTTT	CASSQQAPWGEKLFF
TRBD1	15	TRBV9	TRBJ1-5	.	TGTGCCAGCAGCGGTCAGGGGGATAGCAATCAGCCCCAGCATTTT	CASSGQGDSNQPQHF
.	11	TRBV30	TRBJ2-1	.	TGTGCCTGGAGTGTCAGCAATGAGCAGTTCTTC	CAWSVSNEQFF
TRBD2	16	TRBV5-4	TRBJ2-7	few	TGTGCCAGCAGCTTGGACGCTAGCGGGAACCCCTACGAGCAGTACTTC	CASSLDASGNPYEQYF
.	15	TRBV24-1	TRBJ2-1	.	TGTGCCACCAGTAATATGCTAGCTGGCCCTAATGAGCAGTTCTTC	CATSNMLAGPNEQFF
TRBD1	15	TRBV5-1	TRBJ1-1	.	TGCGCCAGCAGCTTTAGACAGGGCTGGAACACTGAAGCTTTCTTT	CASSFRQGWNTEAFF
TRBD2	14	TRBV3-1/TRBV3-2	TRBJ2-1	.	TGTGCCAGCAGCCAGGGAGGGACCTACAATGAGCAGTTCTTC	CASSQGGTYNEQFF
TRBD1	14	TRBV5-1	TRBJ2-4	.	TGCGCCAGCAGTAGAACAGGGGGAAGAAACATTCAGTACTTC	CASSRTGGRNIQYF
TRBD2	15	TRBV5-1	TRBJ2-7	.	TGCGCCAGCAGTCTTAGCGGGAGACGAAGCTACGAGCAGTACTTC	CASSLSGRRSYEQYF
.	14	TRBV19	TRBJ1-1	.	TGTGCCAGTAGCATGAGACAGATGAACACTGAAGCTTTCTTT	CASSMRQMNTEAFF
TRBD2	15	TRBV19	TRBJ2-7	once	TGTGCCAGTAGTGCCCGGACTAGCGGGAGTTGGGAGCAGTACTTC	CASSARTSGSWEQYF
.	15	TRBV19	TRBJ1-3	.	TGTGCCAGTAGACAGGTGGGCCCTTTCGGAAACACCATATATTTT	CASRQVGPFGNTIYF
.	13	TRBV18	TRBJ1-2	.	TGTGCCAGCTCAGGGGACAACAACTATGGCTACACCTTC	CASSGDNNYGYTF
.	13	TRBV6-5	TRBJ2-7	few	TGTGCCAGCAGCCCGACACCTACCTACGAGCAGTACTTC	CASSPTPTYEQYF
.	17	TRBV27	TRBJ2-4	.	TGTGCCAGCAGTTTATCGGGACTCCGGGGCCACCAAAACATTCAGTACTTC	CASSLSGLRGHQNIQYF
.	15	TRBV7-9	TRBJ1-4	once	TGTGCCAGCAGCTTAGACCCAGGGATTTATGAAAAACTGTTTTTT	CASSLDPGIYEKLFF
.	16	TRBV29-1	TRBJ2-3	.	TGCAGCGTTGAAGAGTCCTCGACAGCAAACACAGATACGCAGTATTTT	CSVEESSTANTDTQYF
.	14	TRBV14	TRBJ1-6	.	TGTGCCAGCAGCCTAGGGGGGGGCAATTCACCCCTCCACTTT	CASSLGGGNSPLHF
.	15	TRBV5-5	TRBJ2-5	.	TGTGCCAGCAGCTTGGATACAACCAGGGGAGAGACCCAGTACTTC	CASSLDTTRGETQYF
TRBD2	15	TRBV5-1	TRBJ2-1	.	TGCGCCAGCAGCCCGGGACTAGCGGGCGACAATGAGCAGTTCTTC	CASSPGLAGDNEQFF